This is a list of T cell receptor beta chains from one sample in a study of monozygotic twins with inflammatory bowel disease. TCRdb reprocessed the 5' RACE reads and stores each CDR3 protein as one record, lacking DNA. Its clone listing holds a few hundred thousand distinct CDR3 sequences. Sequenced sample: blood. These TCRs come from a human donor with ulcerative colitis or Crohn's disease, or a healthy co-twin of an affected twin (not recorded which). Each CDR3 is given with its conserved first and last residue. The order of the fields is V gene, J gene, CDR3 protein.

TRBV27	TRBJ1-6	CASRGSLGPLHF
TRBV9	TRBJ1-1	CASSVGGRGTEAFF
TRBV10-3	TRBJ2-3	CAIDAGHTQYF
TRBV9	TRBJ1-1	CASSVGTRGREAFF
TRBV20-1	TRBJ2-1	CSASRGTSTNEQFF
TRBV20-1	TRBJ2-7	CSARPWLGTSYEQYF
TRBV3-1	TRBJ1-5	CASSQDSSGGRINQPQHF
TRBV5-6	TRBJ1-4	CASSLGTRGSEKLFF
TRBV5-1	TRBJ1-2	CASSVTSSYGYTF
TRBV7-2	TRBJ2-7	CASSWRTSGSTGEQYF
TRBV19	TRBJ2-2	CASSFTGGTGELFF
TRBV27	TRBJ2-3	CASHPLGTGADTQYF
TRBV10-3	TRBJ2-3	CAIAPQREVLDTQYF
TRBV6-2/TRBV6-3	TRBJ2-7	CASREWGTSYEQYF
TRBV2	TRBJ1-3	CASINSRSGNTIYF
TRBV5-1	TRBJ2-3	CASRLSVGRTDTQYF
TRBV29-1	TRBJ2-7	CSVKARDRAPYEQYF
TRBV12-3/TRBV12-4	TRBJ1-1	CASSTGTGGGKRNTEAFF
TRBV7-8	TRBJ2-3	CASRFGLAGVDTQYF
TRBV6-5	TRBJ1-4	CASSWSTGNEKLFF
TRBV3-1	TRBJ2-5	CASSQDGKTQYF
TRBV20-1	TRBJ2-1	CSAGREPSYNEQFF
TRBV30	TRBJ1-4	CAWTPEGREKLFF
TRBV9	TRBJ2-7	CASSSRDTYEQYF
TRBV29-1	TRBJ1-2	CSVDQAGQGEYGYTF
TRBV4-1	TRBJ2-5	CASSQESSGRQETQYF
TRBV9	TRBJ2-1	CASSASGTSNEQFF
TRBV3-1	TRBJ1-1	CASRGGPGYTEAFF
TRBV4-3	TRBJ2-1	CASSQVLASHEQFF
TRBV5-1	TRBJ2-6	CATSRDRGSPGANVLTF
TRBV5-4	TRBJ2-6	CASSVITGKAGANVLTF
TRBV28	TRBJ2-3	CASSFFPATDTQYF
TRBV10-3	TRBJ2-3	CAISETGGIDTQYF
TRBV9	TRBJ2-3	CASTRRDTDTQYF
TRBV5-1	TRBJ1-2	CASSPDGGGYGYTF
TRBV25-1	TRBJ2-7	CASRGLNSYEQYF
TRBV28	TRBJ2-1	CASSSLDSGHHEQFF
TRBV15	TRBJ1-4	CATSRESRGKEKLFF
TRBV20-1	TRBJ2-1	CSAQSGRGYNEQFF
TRBV7-9	TRBJ2-1	CASTYLGGGESYNEQFF
TRBV13	TRBJ1-1	CASSLDPMANTEAFF
TRBV10-3	TRBJ2-7	CAISQDRGYEQYF
TRBV14	TRBJ2-1	CASSLRTGPLASEQFF
TRBV5-1	TRBJ1-1	CASSSTRGGGETEAFF